Each of the 2 T cell receptor beta chains below was sequenced from the same sample in a study of blood T cell repertoires in COVID-19. Only in-frame clones appear in the TCRdb table, and some are missing; sequencing was by immunoSEQ multiplex PCR. This table has about 210,000 clones, approximately 81% appearing once. Sequencing was performed on PBMCs or T cells enriched from blood (not recorded which). The receptors stem from a woman in her forties or fifties with acute COVID-19.

This clone occurred once. This rearrangement joins TRBV3-1 (or the pseudogene TRBV3-2) to TRBJ2-4; TRBD2 might be the D (5 bases). V lost 4 bases and J 6 bases, leaving 16 bases between the germline ends. Germline loops: CDR1 LGHDT, CDR2 YNNKEL (reference sequence). The CDR3 is 15 amino acids. The CDR3 DNA follows: TGTGCCAGCAGCCCGCGGGTCACTTCTTTAAACATTCAGTACTTC. As protein: CASSPRVTSLNIQYF.

The J gene is TRBJ1-6, the V gene TRBV5-4; D gene uncertain. V was clipped by 2 bases and J by 7 bases, with 13 bases between them. Germline CDR1 is SGHNT and CDR2 is YYREEE (reference sequence). CDR3 length equals 15 residues. The CDR3 sequence: CASSFFWAPNSPLHF. The CDR3 region has the DNA TGTGCCAGCAGCTTCTTCTGGGCCCCCAATTCACCCCTCCACTTT.